This passage covers 10 T cell receptor beta chains from one sample sequenced in a study of identical twins (dated by TCRdb to 2016 to 2017). Libraries were prepared through 5' RACE. Sequencing was carried out with an Illumina HiSeq 2000. TCRdb took the public reads, trimmed them with fastp at Q25, ran MiXCR for clone calling and kept in-frame beta chains. Each entry merges the rows of one CDR3 protein and shows their most common DNA and genes. The sample table records roughly 350,000 distinct CDR3 sequences; roughly 9% of these occur just once. About 9.1% of the sample is held by the ten biggest clonotypes. Sequencing input: naive T cells sorted from blood. According to the study, the label for this sample's cell subset or site signals: cells isolated with a human naive T-cell isolation kit. The receptor set was obtained from a woman aged 45-60 years in good health.

This clonotype turned up a few times. This chain links TRBV4-1 with TRBJ2-5, with unresolved D. Germline CDR1 reads MGHRA; CDR2 reads YSYEKL. Trimming removed 0 bases from V and 5 bases from J, with 16 bases in between. CDR3 length: 16 residues. CDR3 DNA sequence: TGCGCCAGCAGCCAAGAACCCCAAACCTTCGGGGAGACCCAGTACTTC. It specifies CASSQEPQTFGETQYF.

This clonotype was seen at least ten times. The chain joins TRBV7-2 to TRBJ1-5; D is perhaps TRBD1 (6 bases). The CDR3 spans 15 residues. Germline V gives CDR1 SGHTA, CDR2 FQGNSA. The V end lost 5 bases, the J end lost 0 bases, and 11 bases lay between the germline ends. DNA for the CDR3: TGTGCCAGCAGCGTAACAGGGTTTAGCAATCAGCCCCAGCATTTT. Amino acid sequence: CASSVTGFSNQPQHF.

The genes are TRBV6-1 and TRBJ2-1; TRBD2 matches at 7 bases. V shed 10 bases, J shed 4 bases, and the junction held 10 bases outside the gene matches. The CDR3 is 14 residues long. From germline, CDR1 is MNHNS and CDR2 SASEGT. CDR3 protein: CAISLEGGYNEQFF. The CDR3 bases are TGTGCCATATCCCTGGAGGGAGGGTACAATGAGCAGTTCTTC.

This chain links TRBV7-2 with TRBJ2-3; perhaps D is TRBD1 or TRBD2 (6 bases each). There are 15 residues in the CDR3. Germline CDR1 SGHTA, CDR2 FQGNSA. V dropped 5 bases and J dropped 5 bases, with 17 bases sitting between them. The CDR3 DNA is TGTGCCAGCAGCCCGACCGGGGGCGCGGGAGATACGCAGTATTTT. Translating it yields CASSPTGGAGDTQYF. Based on the CDR3 plus reference TRBV7-2 and TRBJ2-3, the full variable domain is GAGVSQSPSNKVTEKGKDVELRCDPISGHTALYWYRQSLGQGLEFLIYFQGNSAPDKSGLPSDRFSAERTGGSVSTLTIQRTQQEDSAVYLCASSPTGGAGDTQYFGPGTRLTVL.

The V gene is TRBV11-2, the J gene TRBJ2-7; TRBD1 matches 10 bases. The junction had 7 bases not matched to a gene; V was cut back by 5 bases and J by 3 bases. This CDR3 spans 15 amino acids. The V gene's germline CDR1 is SGHAT and CDR2 FQNNGV. This CDR3 is CASSTTRDRGYEQYF. CDR3 nucleotides: TGTGCCAGCAGCACCACTCGGGACAGGGGCTACGAGCAGTACTTC. The full variable domain, rest sourced from reference TRBV11-2 and TRBJ2-7, is EAGVAQSPRYKIIEKRQSVAFWCNPISGHATLYWYQQILGQGPKLLIQFQNNGVVDDSQLPKDRFSAERLKGVDSTLKIQPAKLEDSAVYLCASSTTRDRGYEQYFGPGTRLTVT.

This clonotype has more than one count but fewer than ten. V is TRBV24-1 and J is TRBJ2-3; D is ambiguous. CDR3 size: 13 residues. V lost 2 bases and J lost 4, with 6 bases in between. Germline V lookup: CDR1 KGHDR, CDR2 SFDVKD. DNA of the CDR3: TGTGCCACCAGTGATTATTCCCCAGATACGCAGTATTTT. It specifies CATSDYSPDTQYF.

This clonotype was counted only a few times. This chain joins TRBV5-1 and TRBJ1-1, with TRBD1 as a possible D gene (5 bases). V lost 2 bases, J lost 2 bases, and 13 bases lay in between. CDR1 and CDR2 (germline): SGHRS, YFSETQ. This CDR3 has 15 residues. CDR3 protein: CASSLLGGFNTEAFF. DNA for the CDR3: TGCGCCAGCAGCTTACTGGGGGGATTCAACACTGAAGCTTTCTTT.

The chain employs TRBV6-2 or TRBV6-3 and TRBJ2-5; 7 bases match TRBD2. Germline trimming cut 0 bases from V and 5 bases from J; bases unmatched to any gene: 12. The CDR3 extends over 17 amino acids. Germline V gives CDR1 MNHEY, CDR2 SVGEGT. In DNA, the CDR3 is TGTGCCAGCAGTTACTCGGCGGGAGTCGATCTTACGGAGACCCAGTACTTC. Its protein product is CASSYSAGVDLTETQYF.

There are many counts of this clonotype. This chain connects TRBV4-1 to TRBJ1-3, with D possibly matching TRBD1 (5 bases). Germline V gene sequence: CDR1 MGHRA, CDR2 YSYEKL. V shed 0 bases and J shed 4 bases, with 10 bases lying between them. The CDR3 has 15 amino acids. The CDR3 coding sequence is TGCGCCAGCAGCCAAGAGGGGGTAGGAGGAAACACCATATATTTT. Its protein is CASSQEGVGGNTIYF.

The chain combines TRBV24-1 with TRBJ2-3, with TRBD1 as a possible D gene (6 bases). The CDR3 length is 18 residues. Germline CDR1 and CDR2: KGHDR and SFDVKD. Trimming removed 3 bases at V and 4 bases at J, with 22 bases between. The CDR3 nucleotides are TGTGCCACCAGTGATGCCCCGGGACACCTAACCTCTCCAGATACGCAGTATTTT. It encodes CATSDAPGHLTSPDTQYF.